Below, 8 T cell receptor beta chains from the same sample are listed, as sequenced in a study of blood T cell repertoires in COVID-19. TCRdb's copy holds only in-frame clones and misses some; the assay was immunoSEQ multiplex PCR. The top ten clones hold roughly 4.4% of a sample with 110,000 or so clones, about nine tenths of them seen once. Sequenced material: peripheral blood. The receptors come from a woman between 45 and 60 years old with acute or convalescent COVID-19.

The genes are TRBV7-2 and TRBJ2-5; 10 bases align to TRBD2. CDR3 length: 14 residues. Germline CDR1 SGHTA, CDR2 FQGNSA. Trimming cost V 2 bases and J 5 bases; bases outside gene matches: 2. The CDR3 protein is CASSLQAGGETQYF. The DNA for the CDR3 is TGTGCCAGCAGCTTACAAGCGGGAGGGGAGACCCAGTACTTC.

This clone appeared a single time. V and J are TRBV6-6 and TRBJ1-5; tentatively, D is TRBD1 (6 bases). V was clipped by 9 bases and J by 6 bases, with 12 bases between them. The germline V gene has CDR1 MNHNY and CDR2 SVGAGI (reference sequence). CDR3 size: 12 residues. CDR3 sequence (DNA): TGTGCCAGACTAGGGGGGGGTCAGCCCCAGCATTTT. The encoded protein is CARLGGGQPQHF.

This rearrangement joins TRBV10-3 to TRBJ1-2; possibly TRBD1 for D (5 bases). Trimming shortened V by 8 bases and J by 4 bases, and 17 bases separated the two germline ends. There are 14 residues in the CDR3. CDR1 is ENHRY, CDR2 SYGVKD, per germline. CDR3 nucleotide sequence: TGTGCCATCGGAACGACAGCTTCCTTCTATGGCTACACCTTC. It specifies CAIGTTASFYGYTF.

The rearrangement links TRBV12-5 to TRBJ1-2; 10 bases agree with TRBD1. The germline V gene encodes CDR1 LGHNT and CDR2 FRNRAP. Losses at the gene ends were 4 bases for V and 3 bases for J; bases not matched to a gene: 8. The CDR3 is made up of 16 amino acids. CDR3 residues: CASGSSTGQGDYGYTF. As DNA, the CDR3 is TGTGCTAGTGGTTCCTCAACAGGACAGGGGGACTATGGCTACACCTTC. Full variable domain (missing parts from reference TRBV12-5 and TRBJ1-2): DARVTQTPRHKVTEMGQEVTMRCQPILGHNTVFWYRQTMMQGLELLAYFRNRAPLDDSGMPKDRFSAEMPDATLATLKIQPSEPRDSAVYFCASGSSTGQGDYGYTFGSGTRLTVV.

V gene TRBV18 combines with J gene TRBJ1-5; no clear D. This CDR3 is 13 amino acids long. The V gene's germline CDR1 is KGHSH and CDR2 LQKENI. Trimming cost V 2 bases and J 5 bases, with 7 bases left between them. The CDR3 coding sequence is TGTGCCAGCTCACCATCTACGTATCAGCCCCAGCATTTT. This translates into CASSPSTYQPQHF.

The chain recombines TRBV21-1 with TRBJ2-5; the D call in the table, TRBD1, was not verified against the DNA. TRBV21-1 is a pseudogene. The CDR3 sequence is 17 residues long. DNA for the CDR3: TGTGCCAGCAGCAATATTACCGGGACAGGGGGAAAAGAGACCCAGTACTTC. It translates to CASSNITGTGGKETQYF.

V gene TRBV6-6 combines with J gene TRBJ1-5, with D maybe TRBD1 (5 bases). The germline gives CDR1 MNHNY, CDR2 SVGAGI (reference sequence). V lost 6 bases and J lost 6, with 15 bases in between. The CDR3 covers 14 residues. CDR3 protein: CASSSGGRAQPQHF. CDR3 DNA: TGTGCCAGCAGCTCGGGCGGCAGGGCTCAGCCCCAGCATTTT.

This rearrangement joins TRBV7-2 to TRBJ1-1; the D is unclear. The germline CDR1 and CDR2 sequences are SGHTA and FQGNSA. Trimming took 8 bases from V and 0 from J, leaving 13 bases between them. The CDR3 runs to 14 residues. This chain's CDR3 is CASRKTALNTEAFF. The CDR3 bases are TGTGCCAGCCGAAAAACAGCATTGAACACTGAAGCTTTCTTT.